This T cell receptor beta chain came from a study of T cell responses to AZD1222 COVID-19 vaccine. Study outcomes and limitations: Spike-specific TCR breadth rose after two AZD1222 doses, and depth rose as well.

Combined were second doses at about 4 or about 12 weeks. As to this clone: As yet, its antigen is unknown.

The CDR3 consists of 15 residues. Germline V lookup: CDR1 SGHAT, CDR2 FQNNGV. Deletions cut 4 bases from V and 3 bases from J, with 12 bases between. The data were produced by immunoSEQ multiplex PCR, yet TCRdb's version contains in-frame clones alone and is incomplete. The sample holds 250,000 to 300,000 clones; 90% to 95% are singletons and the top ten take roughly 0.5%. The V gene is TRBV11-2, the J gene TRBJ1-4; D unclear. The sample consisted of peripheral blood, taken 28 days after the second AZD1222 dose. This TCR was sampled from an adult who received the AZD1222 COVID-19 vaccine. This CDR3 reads CASSSGSGANEKLFF. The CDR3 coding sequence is TGTGCCAGCAGCTCAGGAAGCGGGGCTAATGAAAAACTGTTTTTT.